The 32 T cell receptor beta chains in this list originate from one sample, sequenced in a study of T cells in Graves' hyperthyroidism and ophthalmopathy (dated by TCRdb to the late 2010s). The library was produced with multiplex PCR. The sequencing machine was an Illumina HiSeq 2000. TCR beta CDR3 regions were amplified from RNA transcripts. The first round of RT-PCR for the TCR CDR3 was performed with the HTBI primer set and the Qiagen OneStep RT-PCR kit. TCRdb reran the public reads through fastp at Q25 and MiXCR, keeping productive beta chains. All rows with the same CDR3 protein become a single entry with the most common DNA and genes. This sample gives approximately 150,000 distinct CDR3 sequences in total; about 9.4% of them show up just once. Over 20% of the sample comes from the top ten. The source material was blood. The source of these receptors is a young woman with Graves' hyperthyroidism that later progressed to Graves' ophthalmopathy.

Turning to this clonotype: Since a much larger clone is just one base distant, this may be a read error. The chain is built from TRBV2 and TRBJ1-5, with 7 positions matching TRBD1. The germline V gene has CDR1 SNHLY and CDR2 FYNNEI. There are 21 residues in the CDR3. The chain's CDR3 is CASCEDPSVTRGEYSNQPQHF. The CDR3 nucleotides read TGTGCCAGCTGTGAAGACCCATCTGTCACCAGGGGGGAGTATAGCAATCAGCCCCAGCATTTT.

Only a few counts were recorded for this clonotype. The rearrangement uses TRBV20-1 and TRBJ1-5, with D perhaps matching TRBD1 (6 bases). The CDR3 length is 15 residues. Germline V gives CDR1 DFQATT, CDR2 SNEGSKA (reference sequence). V was trimmed by 3 bases and J by 6 bases, leaving 18 bases between them. Written as DNA, the CDR3 is TGCAGTGCTAGGCCAGGGGAATTGGGAGGTCAGCCCCAGCATTTT. Residues: CSARPGELGGQPQHF.

In its sample, this clonotype was seen many times. The chain uses TRBV7-3 and TRBJ2-1, with 12 positions matching TRBD1. V was pared by 5 bases and J by 7 bases, with 12 bases of the junction left unmatched. Germline V lookup: CDR1 SGHTA, CDR2 FQGTGA. This CDR3 spans 17 amino acids. The CDR3 bases are TGTGCCAGCAGCCGAACGCCGGGACAGGGGGCTGGGAATGAGCAGTTCTTC. Its protein product is CASSRTPGQGAGNEQFF.

This clonotype was observed many times. The rearrangement uses TRBV30 and TRBJ1-1; D unclear. The V and J ends lost 0 bases and 4 bases respectively, with 15 bases between them. Germline lookup yields CDR1 GTSNPN and CDR2 SVGIG (reference sequence). The CDR3 sequence is 15 residues long. CDR3 nucleotide sequence: TGTGCCTGGAGTGTACGGTGGGGATATGGCACTGAAGCTTTCTTT. Translating gives CAWSVRWGYGTEAFF.

The chain is built from TRBV20-1 and TRBJ2-7; 11 nucleotides agree with TRBD1. Germline V gene lookup returns CDR1 DFQATT and CDR2 SNEGSKA (reference sequence). With 0 bases clipped from V and 3 bases from J, the junction kept 4 bases outside the gene matches. CDR3 length: 15 residues. CDR3 region: CSAREIGTGGYEQYF. The CDR3 nucleotides are TGCAGTGCTAGAGAAATCGGGACAGGGGGCTACGAGCAGTACTTC.

This clonotype was seen at least ten times. The rearrangement joins TRBV11-2 to TRBJ2-2; D is uncertain. The V gene lost 4 bases and the J gene lost 0 bases, with 12 bases spanning the gap. This CDR3 has 16 amino acids. Germline V lookup: CDR1 SGHAT, CDR2 FQNNGV. The CDR3 reads CASSSPQYANTGELFF. In DNA, the CDR3 is TGTGCCAGCAGCTCCCCCCAATACGCGAACACCGGGGAGCTGTTTTTT. Together with reference TRBV11-2 and TRBJ2-2, the CDR3 gives the full variable domain: EAGVAQSPRYKIIEKRQSVAFWCNPISGHATLYWYQQILGQGPKLLIQFQNNGVVDDSQLPKDRFSAERLKGVDSTLKIQPAKLEDSAVYLCASSSPQYANTGELFFGEGSRLTVL.

This clonotype occurred a few times. Since the CDR3 does not end with the conserved phenylalanine or tryptophan, this likely comes from a read error. This rearrangement joins TRBV28 to TRBJ2-7; D gene ambiguous. The CDR3 is 11 amino acids. V was cut by 2 bases and J by 7 bases, with 6 bases left in between. Germline V CDR1 and CDR2: MDHEN, SYDVKM. This CDR3 is CASSLGREQYL. CDR3 in DNA: TGTGCCAGCAGTTTAGGAAGAGAGCAGTACCTC.

Turning to this clonotype: This sequence may be a read error, since a much larger clone differs from it by one base. The chain uses TRBV7-9 and TRBJ2-7, with TRBD2 identical over 9 bases. The trim removed 5 bases at V and 3 bases at J, leaving 11 bases unmatched. Germline CDR1 is SEHNR and CDR2 is FQNEAQ (reference sequence). This CDR3 contains 16 residues. CDR3 nucleotide sequence: TGTGCCAGCAGCGAGAAGGGGCTAGCGGGGTACTACGAGCAGTACTTC. It yields the protein CASSEKGLAGYYEQYF.

This clonotype was found many times. V usage is TRBV2 and J usage is TRBJ2-7; D perhaps matches TRBD2 (7 bases). From germline, CDR1 is SNHLY and CDR2 FYNNEI. V was trimmed by 5 bases and J by 2 bases, leaving 16 bases between them. This CDR3 is built from 15 residues. Written as DNA, the CDR3 is TGTGCCAGCAGTTCCAGCGGGACAAAGACCTACGAGCAGTACTTC. Translated, it gives CASSSSGTKTYEQYF. Filled out from reference TRBV2 and TRBJ2-7, the complete variable domain reads EPEVTQTPSHQVTQMGQEVILRCVPISNHLYFYWYRQILGQKVEFLVSFYNNEISEKSEIFDDQFSVERPDGSNFTLKIRSTKLEDSAMYFCASSSSGTKTYEQYFGPGTRLTVT.

This clonotype was found many times. This chain uses TRBV20-1 with TRBJ1-2; 9 nucleotides match TRBD1. V trimming: 4 bases; J trimming: 8 bases; junction bases outside the gene matches: 14. The CDR3 extends over 15 amino acids. Germline V lookup: CDR1 DFQATT, CDR2 SNEGSKA (reference sequence). CDR3 sequence (DNA): TGCAGTGCTATCTCGGGACAGGGATTTTCGGGAGGCTACACCTTC. Protein product: CSAISGQGFSGGYTF.

This clonotype was counted between two and nine times. This chain joins TRBV4-1 and TRBJ1-5; D perhaps matches TRBD1 (6 bases). Trimming took 7 bases from V and 0 from J, leaving 25 bases between them. CDR1 and CDR2 from the germline V gene are MGHRA and YSYEKL. The CDR3 length is 19 residues. In nucleotides, the CDR3 is TGCGCCAGCACCTACACGTTTGACAGGAAGACTTATAGCAATCAGCCCCAGCATTTT. It specifies CASTYTFDRKTYSNQPQHF.

This clonotype was seen at least ten times. In DNA, the CDR3 is TGTGCCTGGGAAACGACAGGAAAGTCCTACGAGCAGTACTTC. Amino acids: CAWETTGKSYEQYF. V and J are TRBV30 and TRBJ2-7; a possible D gene is TRBD1 (6 bases). In germline, CDR1 is GTSNPN, CDR2 SVGIG (reference sequence). V was shortened by 5 bases and J by 1 base, with 15 bases between the two germline ends. This CDR3 spans 14 amino acids.

This clonotype was seen many times. The chain employs TRBV6-1 and TRBJ2-1; maybe TRBD2 (5 bases). The CDR3 is 15 amino acids. Trimming left V 7 bases short and J 0 bases short, with 13 bases between. CDR1 is MNHNS and CDR2 is SASEGT in the germline V gene. CDR3 DNA: TGTGCCAGCATCTATACGGGGAGCTCCTACAATGAGCAGTTCTTC. It specifies CASIYTGSSYNEQFF.

This clonotype was observed many times. The V gene is TRBV24-1, the J gene TRBJ2-5; 8 nucleotides align to TRBD1. V gave up 5 bases and J gave up 5 bases; unmatched junction bases: 6. This CDR3 is 14 amino acids long. Germline loops: CDR1 KGHDR, CDR2 SFDVKD. The CDR3 here is CATSGGQAGETQYF. DNA of the CDR3: TGTGCCACCAGTGGGGGACAGGCAGGGGAGACCCAGTACTTC.

This clonotype was counted many times. The chain carries TRBV20-1 and TRBJ2-5; D is ambiguous. CDR1 is DFQATT and CDR2 is SNEGSKA in the germline V gene (reference sequence). This CDR3 contains 17 residues. Trimming stripped 1 base from V and 0 bases from J, with 18 bases between. The chain's CDR3 is CSARVPPARTYQETQYF. The CDR3 nucleotides read TGCAGTGCTAGAGTCCCCCCTGCGCGGACGTACCAAGAGACCCAGTACTTC.

This clonotype was counted ten times or more. CDR3 region: CASSPLAGDYNEQFF. The CDR3 region has the DNA TGTGCCAGCAGCCCACTAGCGGGAGATTACAATGAGCAGTTCTTC. The chain has TRBV14 and TRBJ2-1; 11 bases agree with TRBD2. CDR3 size: 15 residues. The V segment lost 4 bases and the J segment 4 bases; nucleotides outside the gene matches: 3. Germline CDR1 SGHDN, CDR2 FVKESK.

This clonotype was observed a handful of times. The rearrangement joins TRBV3-1 to TRBJ2-2; the match to TRBD2 covers 9 bases. CDR3 size: 18 residues. Germline V gene sequence: CDR1 LGHDT, CDR2 YNNKEL (reference sequence). V trimming: 4 bases; J trimming: 5 bases; junction bases outside the gene matches: 14. Here the CDR3 DNA reads TGTGCCAGCAGCCTTGGAGTAGCGGGGGAAATAATGACCGGGGAGCTGTTTTTT. Amino acids: CASSLGVAGEIMTGELFF.

The table lists this clonotype with many counts. The rearrangement links TRBV2 to TRBJ2-1; a possible D gene is TRBD1 (6 bases). Germline CDR1 and CDR2: SNHLY and FYNNEI. V was trimmed by 4 bases and J by 0 bases, leaving 13 bases between them. This CDR3 is built from 16 residues. The CDR3 DNA reads as TGTGCCAGCAGTGTAAGTCGGGGACACTCCTACAATGAGCAGTTCTTC. Its translation: CASSVSRGHSYNEQFF.

This sequence joins TRBV10-3 and TRBJ2-2, with TRBD2 matching 13 bases. Germline CDR1 is ENHRY and CDR2 is SYGVKD. V shed 5 bases and J 6 bases; nucleotides not matched to a gene: 15. The CDR3 runs to 19 residues. CDR3 loop: CAISPTGTSGVANAGELFF. The CDR3 DNA sequence: TGTGCCATCAGTCCTACCGGGACTAGCGGGGTTGCTAACGCCGGGGAGCTGTTTTTT.

This clonotype was recorded many times. The chain has TRBV20-1 and TRBJ1-2; TRBD1 aligns across 8 bases. CDR1 and CDR2 (germline): DFQATT, SNEGSKA (reference sequence). The V segment lost 4 bases and the J segment 8 bases; nucleotides outside the gene matches: 6. The CDR3 extends over 12 amino acids. The CDR3 bases are TGCAGTGCTATGGACAGGGATCGGGGCTACACCTTC. This encodes CSAMDRDRGYTF.

The rearrangement joins TRBV10-3 to TRBJ2-5; maybe TRBD2 (5 bases). CDR3 size: 13 residues. Germline CDR1 ENHRY, CDR2 SYGVKD. V gave up 3 bases and J gave up 5 bases, with 10 bases separating them. CDR3: CAISDCGGETQYF. The CDR3 region has the DNA TGTGCCATCAGTGATTGCGGCGGGGAGACCCAGTACTTC.

This clonotype was detected only a few times. V and J are TRBV10-3 and TRBJ1-3; D remains unclear. The germline V gene has CDR1 ENHRY and CDR2 SYGVKD. The V gene lost 7 bases and the J gene lost 0 bases, with 16 bases spanning the gap. The CDR3 loop spans 16 amino acids. DNA for the CDR3: TGTGCCATCACCCCGGTCAGTCTCGACTCTGGAAACACCATATATTTT. Its protein product is CAITPVSLDSGNTIYF.

This clonotype was counted ten times or more. The rearrangement links TRBV7-9 to TRBJ2-7, with D perhaps given as TRBD1 or TRBD2 (5 bases each). This CDR3 comprises 15 residues. In germline, CDR1 is SEHNR, CDR2 FQNEAQ (reference sequence). Trimming shortened V by 1 base and J by 8 bases, and 18 bases separated the two germline ends. The CDR3 region is CASSLVDGTSTKQYF. In nucleotides, the CDR3 is TGTGCCAGCAGCTTAGTGGACGGGACCTCTACGAAGCAGTACTTC.

This clonotype came up many times. For the CDR3, the DNA is TGTGCCAGCAGTCTAACCGGCGGACAGGGTTGGACTGAAGCTTTCTTT. It specifies CASSLTGGQGWTEAFF. The chain joins TRBV27 to TRBJ1-1, with 8 nucleotides matching TRBD1. V was clipped by 5 bases and J by 5 bases; unmatched bases: 13. The CDR3 contains 16 residues. The germline gives CDR1 MNHEY, CDR2 SMNVEV (reference sequence).

There are a few counts of this clonotype. The gene calls are TRBV7-9 and TRBJ1-2; D remains ambiguous. CDR1 is SEHNR, CDR2 FQNEAQ, per germline (reference sequence). The germline V and J ends were trimmed by 5 bases and 2 bases, with 12 bases remaining between them. The CDR3 is made up of 14 amino acids. CDR3 region: CASSTHAGNYGYTF. CDR3 nucleotides: TGTGCCAGCAGCACTCACGCAGGCAACTATGGCTACACCTTC.

This clonotype was detected a few times. The chain couples TRBV20-1 to TRBJ2-3, with TRBD2 matching 7 bases. CDR1 and CDR2 (germline): DFQATT, SNEGSKA (reference sequence). The J segment lost 1 base and the V segment lost 0 bases, leaving 4 bases of the junction unmatched. The CDR3 loop spans 15 amino acids. The CDR3 loop is CSAREAGYGTDTQYF. The CDR3 DNA reads TGCAGTGCTAGAGAAGCGGGATACGGCACAGATACGCAGTATTTT.

In this sample, this clonotype turned up many times. The chain couples TRBV12-3 or TRBV12-4 to TRBJ1-2, with D unclear. V was pared by 6 bases and J by 0 bases, with 11 bases between. The CDR3 has 14 amino acids. The CDR3 here is CASRDSEANYGYTF. In DNA, the CDR3 is TGTGCCAGCAGGGACTCAGAAGCTAACTATGGCTACACCTTC.

This clonotype was detected many times. V usage is TRBV6-2 or TRBV6-3 and J usage is TRBJ2-5, with TRBD2 matching 11 bases. Looked up from germline, CDR1 is MNHEY and CDR2 is SVGEGT. The CDR3 covers 15 residues. Losses at the gene ends were 5 bases for V and 2 bases for J; bases not matched to a gene: 4. CDR3 in amino acids: CASSRLAGLQETQYF. The CDR3 bases are TGTGCCAGCAGTCGACTAGCGGGACTTCAAGAGACCCAGTACTTC.

Ten or more counts support this clonotype. This chain uses TRBV20-1 with TRBJ2-5; TRBD2 might be the D (7 bases). This CDR3 has 14 residues. CDR1 is DFQATT and CDR2 is SNEGSKA in the germline V gene (reference sequence). V gave up 1 base and J gave up 5 bases, with 14 bases separating them. The CDR3 region is CSARVGGRGETQYF. The DNA for the CDR3 is TGCAGTGCTAGAGTTGGAGGGAGGGGGGAGACCCAGTACTTC.

This clonotype has only a few counts. The chain links TRBV4-1 to TRBJ2-7, with TRBD2 matching over 14 bases. The junction had 2 bases not matched to a gene; V was cut back by 4 bases and J by 3 bases. Germline values: CDR1 MGHRA, CDR2 YSYEKL. CDR3 size: 15 residues. This CDR3 reads CASSRGLAGVYEQYF. The CDR3 nucleotides read TGCGCCAGCAGCCGGGGACTAGCGGGGGTCTACGAGCAGTACTTC.

Worth noting for this clonotype: Germline and junction disagree at one end, which may indicate a read error. The chain is built from TRBV28 and TRBJ2-1; tentative D call: TRBD2 (6 bases). CDR1 is MDHEN, CDR2 SYDVKM, per germline. The length of the CDR3 is 13 residues. CDR3 bases: TGTGCCAGCTTAAGCGGGCCCTACAATCAGCAGTTCTTC. Its protein product is CASLSGPYNQQFF.

This clonotype was counted at least ten times. The genes are TRBV2 and TRBJ2-7, with 8 bases identical to TRBD2. The CDR3 length is 15 residues. The V gene end was trimmed by 3 bases and the J gene end by 2 bases; junction bases not matched to a gene: 6. Per germline, CDR1 SNHLY and CDR2 FYNNEI. This CDR3 reads CASSDSTSGTYEQYF. DNA for the CDR3: TGTGCCAGCAGTGATAGCACTAGCGGAACCTACGAGCAGTACTTC.